Following are 15 T cell receptor beta chains from one sample sequenced in a study of blood T cell repertoires in COVID-19. Clones were sequenced by immunoSEQ multiplex PCR, and TCRdb holds only the in-frame ones, with some missing. The sample carries 250,000 to 300,000 clones, about 86% recorded once. Sequenced sample: PBMCs or T cells enriched from blood (not recorded which). The receptors derive from a man aged 25 to 45 with acute COVID-19.

The chain combines TRBV10-2 with TRBJ2-1, with 7 bases fitting TRBD1. V shed 8 bases, J shed 0 bases, and the junction held 7 bases outside the gene matches. CDR1 and CDR2 (germline): WSHSY, SAAADI. CDR3 length: 15 residues. The CDR3 protein is CASRPRDSSYNEQFF. DNA of the CDR3: TGCGCCAGCCGGCCCCGGGACAGCTCCTACAATGAGCAGTTCTTC.

The chain couples TRBV13 to TRBJ2-7; D possibly corresponds to TRBD1 (6 bases). The V and J ends lost 3 bases and 2 bases respectively, with 11 bases between them. The CDR3 consists of 14 residues. Germline CDR1 reads PRHDT; CDR2 reads FYEKMQ (reference sequence). The CDR3 region is CASSFGTKTYEQYV. As DNA, the CDR3 is TGTGCCAGCAGCTTCGGGACAAAAACCTACGAGCAGTACGTC.

V gene TRBV6-1 combines with J gene TRBJ1-6; no firm D call. The CDR3 is made up of 14 amino acids. Trimming took off 3 bases at V and 9 bases at J, with 12 bases between the two ends. The germline V gene encodes CDR1 MNHNS and CDR2 SASEGT. The CDR3, as DNA: TGTGCCAGCAGTGATGACCCGGAGGGTTCACCCCTCCACTTT. It encodes CASSDDPEGSPLHF.

This rearrangement joins TRBV20-1 to TRBJ1-5; a possible D gene is TRBD1 (5 bases). This CDR3 comprises 14 residues. Germline loops: CDR1 DFQATT, CDR2 SNEGSKA (reference sequence). Deletions cut 3 bases from V and 4 bases from J, with 13 bases between. DNA of the CDR3: TGCAGTGCTAGTCAGGCAGGGAGGAATCAGCCCCAGCATTTT. It is translated as CSASQAGRNQPQHF.

A note on this clone: This CDR3 is also generated by other DNA sequences in the sample. The rearrangement links TRBV7-2 to TRBJ1-1; weak D call: TRBD1 (6 bases). V lost 4 bases, J lost 4 bases, and 10 bases lay in between. CDR3 size: 13 residues. Germline loops: CDR1 SGHTA, CDR2 FQGNSA. CDR3 sequence reads: CASSSQQGTEAFF. The CDR3 bases are TGTGCCAGCAGCTCGCAACAGGGCACTGAAGCTTTCTTT.

The V and J genes are TRBV28 and TRBJ1-5, with TRBD1 as a possible D gene (5 bases). CDR3 length: 18 residues. V lost 6 bases and J 0 bases, leaving 21 bases between the germline ends. Germline assignment: CDR1 MDHEN and CDR2 SYDVKM. The CDR3 DNA is TGTGCCAGCAGGTATGAGTTGGGGCAGCTTTATAGCAATCAGCCCCAGCATTTT. This codes for CASRYELGQLYSNQPQHF.

This rearrangement joins TRBV18 to TRBJ2-1; tentative D call: TRBD2 (5 bases). Trimming took off 4 bases at V and 5 bases at J, with 9 bases between the two ends. Germline V CDR1 and CDR2: KGHSH, LQKENI. The CDR3 is 13 amino acids. CDR3 protein: CASSQRLDNEQFF. The DNA of the CDR3 is TGTGCCAGCTCACAGCGGCTAGACAATGAGCAGTTCTTC.

A few counts support this clone. The chain carries TRBV6-2 or TRBV6-3 and TRBJ2-7; D is uncertain. The CDR3 covers 15 residues. Germline V gene data show CDR1 as MNHEY and CDR2 as SVGEGT. Here the CDR3 reads CASSWWLVDSDEQYV. The DNA of the CDR3 is TGTGCCAGCAGTTGGTGGCTAGTCGACTCCGACGAGCAGTACGTC.

V and J are TRBV27 and TRBJ1-4, with TRBD1 matching over 7 bases. Germline CDR1 MNHEY, CDR2 SMNVEV (reference sequence). This CDR3 has 14 residues. Trimming removed 2 bases from V and 8 bases from J; junction bases left unmatched: 5. As DNA, the CDR3 is TGTGCCAGCAGTTTAACAGGGGCGTGGGAAAAACTGTTTTTT. It encodes CASSLTGAWEKLFF.

This clone was seen a handful of times. The rearrangement links TRBV29-1 to TRBJ1-4; D is uncertain. Trimming cost V 6 bases and J 7 bases, with 9 bases left between them. The CDR3 totals 11 residues. The V gene's germline CDR1 is SQVTM and CDR2 ANQGSEA. The CDR3: CSVREGEKLFF. DNA for the CDR3: TGCAGCGTGAGAGAGGGTGAAAAACTGTTTTTT.

This clone was counted only a few times. The V call is TRBV25-1, the J call TRBJ1-6; D is uncertain. The CDR3 runs to 12 residues. Germline-derived CDR1 and CDR2 are MGHDK and SYGVNS. The germline V and J ends were trimmed by 4 bases and 7 bases, with 5 bases remaining between them. CDR3 loop: CASSVGNSPLHF. CDR3 in DNA: TGTGCCAGCAGTGTCGGGAATTCACCCCTCCACTTT.

The V and J genes are TRBV25-1 and TRBJ2-1; possibly TRBD2 for D (5 bases). The germline CDR1 and CDR2 sequences are MGHDK and SYGVNS. The CDR3 loop spans 17 amino acids. Trimming took off 2 bases at V and 0 bases at J, with 14 bases between the two ends. CDR3 residues: CASSEPLAESSYNEQFF. In DNA form, the CDR3 reads TGTGCCAGCAGTGAACCGCTAGCCGAGAGCTCCTACAATGAGCAGTTCTTC.

The V call is TRBV7-9, the J call TRBJ2-5; 10 bases are shared with TRBD2. Trimming at V came to 5 bases and at J to 4 bases, leaving 4 bases not matched to a gene. Looked up from germline, CDR1 is SEHNR and CDR2 is FQNEAQ (reference sequence). The CDR3 length is 14 residues. This CDR3 is CASSASGRGETQYF. In nucleotides, the CDR3 is TGTGCCAGCAGCGCTAGCGGGAGAGGAGAGACCCAGTACTTC. Supplemented by reference TRBV7-9 and TRBJ2-5, the full variable domain reads DTGVSQNPRHKITKRGQNVTFRCDPISEHNRLYWYRQTLGQGPEFLTYFQNEAQLEKSRLLSDRFSAERPKGSFSTLEIQRTEQGDSAMYLCASSASGRGETQYFGPGTRLLVL.

The rearrangement uses TRBV19 and TRBJ2-2, with TRBD2 identical over 11 bases. Germline V CDR1 and CDR2: LNHDA, SQIVND (reference sequence). CDR3 size: 17 residues. The junction had 7 bases not matched to a gene; V was cut back by 2 bases and J by 5 bases. The CDR3 bases are TGTGCCAGTAGTATATCTAGCGGGGGGTCCGTGACCGGGGAGCTGTTTTTT. Translating gives CASSISSGGSVTGELFF.

CDR3 sequence: CASSHRGNSPLHF. The CDR3 DNA reads as TGTGCCAGCAGCCACAGGGGTAATTCACCCCTCCACTTT. This rearrangement joins TRBV3-1 (or the pseudogene TRBV3-2) to TRBJ1-6; TRBD1 might be the D (6 bases). Germline V gene lookup returns CDR1 LGHDT and CDR2 YNNKEL (reference sequence). There are 13 residues in the CDR3. The V end lost 3 bases, the J end lost 6 bases, and 6 bases lay between the germline ends.